The 2 T cell receptor beta chains reported below all come from one sample, sequenced in a study of spatial heterogeneity in lung cancer. The time point was: sample taken at primary tumor resection. One entry per CDR3 protein, called by TCRdb with MiXCR from the 5' RACE reads. This sample has tens of thousands of distinct CDR3 sequences; approximately 5.6% occur once, and the top ten carry roughly 25%. Here the sequenced sample was PBMCs, taken at surgery. These receptors were collected from a female donor with early-stage non-small cell lung cancer.

This clonotype was detected many times. The rearrangement links TRBV23-1 to TRBJ1-6; 8 bases align to TRBD1. TRBV23-1 falls under the ORF class, with uncertain function. Trimming removed 0 bases from V and 6 bases from J; junction bases left unmatched: 4. This CDR3 region has 16 residues. CDR3 sequence (DNA): TGCGCCAGCAGTCAATCACGGACAGGGCGTAATTCACCCCTCCACTTT. It yields the protein CASSQSRTGRNSPLHF.

In its sample, this clonotype was seen many times. The rearrangement links TRBV4-2 to TRBJ2-1; the D gene is possibly TRBD1 (6 bases). Between the trimmed V and J ends, which lost 1 base and 5 bases, there was a span of 9 bases. Germline lookup yields CDR1 LGHNA and CDR2 YNFKEQ. The CDR3 is 14 residues long. The CDR3 reads CASSQGGLNNEQFF. Here the CDR3 DNA reads TGTGCCAGCAGCCAAGGGGGGCTGAACAATGAGCAGTTCTTC.